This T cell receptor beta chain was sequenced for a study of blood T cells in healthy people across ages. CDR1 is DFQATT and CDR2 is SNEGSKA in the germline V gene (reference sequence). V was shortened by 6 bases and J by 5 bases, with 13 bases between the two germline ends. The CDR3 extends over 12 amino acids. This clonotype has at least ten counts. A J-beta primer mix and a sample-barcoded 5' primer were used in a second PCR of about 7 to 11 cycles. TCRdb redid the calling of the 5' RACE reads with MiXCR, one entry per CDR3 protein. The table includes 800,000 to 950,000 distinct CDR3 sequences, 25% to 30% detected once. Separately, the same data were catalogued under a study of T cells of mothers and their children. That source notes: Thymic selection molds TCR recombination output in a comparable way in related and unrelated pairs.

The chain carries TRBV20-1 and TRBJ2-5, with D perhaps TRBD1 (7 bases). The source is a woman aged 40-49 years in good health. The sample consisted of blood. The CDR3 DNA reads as TGCAGTGCGGAACCAGGGGGGGAGACCCAGTACTTC. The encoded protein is CSAEPGGETQYF.